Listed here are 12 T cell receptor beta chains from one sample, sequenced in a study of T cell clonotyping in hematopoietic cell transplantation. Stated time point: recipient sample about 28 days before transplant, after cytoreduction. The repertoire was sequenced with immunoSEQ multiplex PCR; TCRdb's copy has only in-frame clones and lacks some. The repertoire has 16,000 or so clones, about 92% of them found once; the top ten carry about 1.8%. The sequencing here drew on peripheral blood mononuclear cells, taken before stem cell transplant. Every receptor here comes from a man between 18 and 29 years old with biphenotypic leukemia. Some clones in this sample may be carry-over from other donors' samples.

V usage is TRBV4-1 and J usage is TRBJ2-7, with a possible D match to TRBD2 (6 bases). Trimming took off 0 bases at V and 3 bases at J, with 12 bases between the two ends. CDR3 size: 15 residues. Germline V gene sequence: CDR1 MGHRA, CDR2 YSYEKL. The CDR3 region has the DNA TGCGCCAGCAGCCAAGAGAAGGAGGGTTTCTACGAGCAGTACTTC. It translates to CASSQEKEGFYEQYF.

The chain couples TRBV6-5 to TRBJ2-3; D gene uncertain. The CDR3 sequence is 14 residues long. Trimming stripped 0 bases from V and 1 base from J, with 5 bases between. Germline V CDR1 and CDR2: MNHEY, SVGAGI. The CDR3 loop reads CASSYSGGTDTQYF. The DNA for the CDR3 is TGTGCCAGCAGTTACTCGGGCGGCACAGATACGCAGTATTTT.

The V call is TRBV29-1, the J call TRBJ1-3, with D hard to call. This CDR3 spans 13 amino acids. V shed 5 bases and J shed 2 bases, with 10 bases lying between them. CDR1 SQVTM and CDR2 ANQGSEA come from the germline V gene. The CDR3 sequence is CSVSRITGNTIYF. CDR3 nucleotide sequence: TGCAGCGTTTCCCGCATTACTGGAAACACCATATATTTT.

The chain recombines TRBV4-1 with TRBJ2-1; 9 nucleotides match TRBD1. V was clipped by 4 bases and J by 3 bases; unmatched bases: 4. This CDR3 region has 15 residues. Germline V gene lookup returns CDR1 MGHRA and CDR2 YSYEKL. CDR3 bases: TGCGCCAGCAGCCCAGGGACAGGGATCTACAATGAGCAGTTCTTC. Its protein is CASSPGTGIYNEQFF.

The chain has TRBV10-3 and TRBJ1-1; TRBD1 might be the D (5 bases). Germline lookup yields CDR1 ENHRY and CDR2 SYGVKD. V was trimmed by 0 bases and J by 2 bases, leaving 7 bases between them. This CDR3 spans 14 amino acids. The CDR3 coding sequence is TGTGCCATCAGTGAGTCAAGGGGCAACACTGAAGCTTTCTTT. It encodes CAISESRGNTEAFF.

The CDR3 region is CAWSLVARNSPLHF. CDR3 bases: TGTGCCTGGAGCTTAGTGGCACGTAATTCACCCCTCCACTTT. The chain couples TRBV30 to TRBJ1-6; D is unresolved. Germline-derived CDR1 and CDR2 are GTSNPN and SVGIG (reference sequence). The V and J ends lost 3 bases and 6 bases respectively, with 12 bases between them. The CDR3 covers 14 residues.

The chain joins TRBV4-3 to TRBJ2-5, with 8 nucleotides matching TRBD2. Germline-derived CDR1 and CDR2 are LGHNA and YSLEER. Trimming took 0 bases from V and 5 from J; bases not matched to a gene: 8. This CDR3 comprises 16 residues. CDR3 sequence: CASSQEPSGGGETQYF. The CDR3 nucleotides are TGCGCCAGCAGCCAAGAACCCAGCGGGGGTGGGGAGACCCAGTACTTC.

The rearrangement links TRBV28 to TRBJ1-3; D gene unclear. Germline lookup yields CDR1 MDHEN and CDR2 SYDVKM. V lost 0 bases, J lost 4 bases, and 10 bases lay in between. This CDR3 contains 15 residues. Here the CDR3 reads CASSLWGLPGNTIYF. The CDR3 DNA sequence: TGTGCCAGCAGTTTATGGGGTCTCCCGGGAAACACCATATATTTT.

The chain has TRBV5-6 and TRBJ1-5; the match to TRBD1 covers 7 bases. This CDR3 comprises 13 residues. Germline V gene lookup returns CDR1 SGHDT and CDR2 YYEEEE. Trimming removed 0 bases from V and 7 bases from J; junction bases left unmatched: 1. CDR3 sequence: CASSLGRGQPQHF. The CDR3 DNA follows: TGTGCCAGCAGCTTGGGCAGGGGGCAGCCCCAGCATTTT.

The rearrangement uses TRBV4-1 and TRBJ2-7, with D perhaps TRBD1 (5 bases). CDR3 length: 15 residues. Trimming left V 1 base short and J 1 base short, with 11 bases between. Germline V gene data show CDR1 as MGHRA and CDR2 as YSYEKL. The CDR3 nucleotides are TGCGCCAGCAGCCAAGCGGGCTCAGGGTCCTACGAGCAGTACTTC. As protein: CASSQAGSGSYEQYF.

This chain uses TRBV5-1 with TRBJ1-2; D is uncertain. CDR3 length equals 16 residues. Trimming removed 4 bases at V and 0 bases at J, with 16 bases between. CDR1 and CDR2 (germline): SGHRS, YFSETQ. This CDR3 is CASSLREEITNYGYTF. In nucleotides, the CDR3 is TGCGCCAGCAGCCTACGGGAGGAGATAACTAACTATGGCTACACCTTC.

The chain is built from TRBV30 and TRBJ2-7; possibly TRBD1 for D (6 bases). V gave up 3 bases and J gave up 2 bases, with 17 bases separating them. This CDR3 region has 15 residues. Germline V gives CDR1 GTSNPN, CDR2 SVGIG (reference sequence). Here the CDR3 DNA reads TGTGCCTGGAGGGAGGCAGGGGCTAGGACCTACGAGCAGTACTTC. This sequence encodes CAWREAGARTYEQYF.